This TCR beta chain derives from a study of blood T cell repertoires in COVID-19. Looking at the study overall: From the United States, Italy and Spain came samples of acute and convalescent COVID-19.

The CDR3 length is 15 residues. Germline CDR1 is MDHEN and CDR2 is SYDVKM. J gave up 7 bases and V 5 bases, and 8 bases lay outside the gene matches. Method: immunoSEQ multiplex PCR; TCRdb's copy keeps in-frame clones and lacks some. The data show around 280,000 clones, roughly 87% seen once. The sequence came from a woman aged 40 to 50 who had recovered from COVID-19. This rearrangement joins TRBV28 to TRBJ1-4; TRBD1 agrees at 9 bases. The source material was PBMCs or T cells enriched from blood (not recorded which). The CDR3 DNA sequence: TGTGCCAGCAGTCCCTGGACAGGGGCGGGTGAAAAACTGTTTTTT. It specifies CASSPWTGAGEKLFF.